These 8 T cell receptor beta chains were all obtained from the same sample, sequenced in a study of T cells in women clearing cervical HPV infection. Clones were sequenced by immunoSEQ multiplex PCR, and TCRdb holds only the in-frame ones, with some missing. The repertoire table contains nearly 35,000 clones. Sample: blood buffy coat. The receptors were gathered from a woman between 18 and 70 years old with a cervical HPV16 infection that either progressed to CIN3+ or cleared (not recorded which).

A remark on this clone: The read ends 3 residues shy of where the CDR3 ends; the end is completed using the germline J gene. The chain couples TRBV19 to TRBJ1-2, with D uncertain. The CDR3 is 17 residues long. Germline V lookup: CDR1 LNHDA, CDR2 SQIVND (reference sequence). The chain's CDR3 is CASSTHISGLAGYDYTF. The sequenced part of the CDR3 DNA is TGTGCCAGTAGTACCCATATTTCCGGACTAGCGGGATACGAC.

About this clone: The read is 3 residues too short to cover the CDR3 end, so that end is filled in from the germline J gene. This chain joins TRBV7-9 and TRBJ2-3; TRBD2 aligns across 8 bases. Germline V gene sequence: CDR1 SEHNR, CDR2 FQNEAQ (reference sequence). Trimming removed 11 bases from V and 2 bases from J; junction bases left unmatched: 6. This CDR3 region has 13 residues. CDR3 DNA (partial): TGTGCCGCGGGGGGCCGGTACACAGATACG. Translated: CAAGGRYTDT. The whole CDR3 protein reads CAAGGRYTDTQYF.

A note on this clone: The read falls 3 residues short of the CDR3 end, and the missing part is taken from the germline J gene. This chain connects TRBV28 to TRBJ1-2, with D perhaps TRBD1 (6 bases). The CDR3 totals 12 residues. Trimming removed 6 bases at V and 7 bases at J, with 12 bases between. Germline CDR1 and CDR2: MDHEN and SYDVKM. The part of the CDR3 DNA that was read is TGTGCCAGCAGCGGGACAAGGGTTGGC. This translates into CASSGTRVG. The full CDR3 protein is CASSGTRVGYTF.

The CDR3 protein is CASSPPEGSDTEAFF. The DNA read from the CDR3 is TGTGCCAGCAGCCCCCCAGAAGGGTCTGACACTGAA. The rearrangement uses TRBV7-6 and TRBJ1-1; D unclear. The DNA ends 3 residues before the CDR3 does, and the rest of the CDR3 is filled in from the germline J gene. Germline CDR1 reads SGHVS; CDR2 reads FNYEAQ. V lost 5 bases and J 3 bases, leaving 16 bases between the germline ends. CDR3 length: 15 amino acids. Full variable domain (remainder filled in from reference TRBV7-6 and TRBJ1-1): GAGVSQSPRYKVTKRGQDVALRCDPISGHVSLYWYRQALGQGPEFLTYFNYEAQQDKSGLPNDRFSAERPEGSISTLTIQRTEQRDSAMYRCASSPPEGSDTEAFFGQGTRLTVV.

With respect to this clone: The read is 3 residues too short to cover the CDR3 end, so that end is filled in from the germline J gene. V gene TRBV7-2 combines with J gene TRBJ1-3; tentative D call: TRBD1 (6 bases). Deletions cut 5 bases from V and 1 base from J, with 12 bases between. The CDR3 totals 15 residues. CDR1 is SGHTA and CDR2 is FQGNSA in the germline V gene. CDR3 region: CASSDQGLSGNTIYF. The DNA read from the CDR3 is TGTGCCAGCAGCGACCAGGGGCTATCTGGAAACACC. Supplemented by reference TRBV7-2 and TRBJ1-3, the full variable domain reads GAGVSQSPSNKVTEKGKDVELRCDPISGHTALYWYRQSLGQGLEFLIYFQGNSAPDKSGLPSDRFSAERTGGSVSTLTIQRTQQEDSAVYLCASSDQGLSGNTIYFGEGSWLTVV.

A remark on this clone: The read ends 3 residues early relative to the CDR3; the germline J gene fills the gap. V usage is TRBV7-8 and J usage is TRBJ1-3; tentatively, D is TRBD1 (6 bases). The CDR3 has 14 amino acids. V gave up 5 bases and J gave up 3 bases, with 11 bases separating them. Germline V CDR1 and CDR2: SGHVS, FQNEAQ. The sequenced part of the CDR3 DNA is TGTGCCAGCAGCCTGAGGGGGATTGGAAACACC. It yields the protein CASSLRGIGNT. The whole CDR3 is CASSLRGIGNTIYF. Full variable domain (missing parts from reference TRBV7-8 and TRBJ1-3): GAGVSQSPRYKVAKRGQDVALRCDPISGHVSLFWYQQALGQGPEFLTYFQNEAQLDKSGLPSDRFFAERPEGSVSTLKIQRTQQEDSAVYLCASSLRGIGNTIYFGEGSWLTVV.

For this clone: The CDR3 goes on 3 residues after the read ends, and that part is filled in from the germline J gene. The gene calls are TRBV7-9 and TRBJ2-7; weak D call: TRBD2 (5 bases). V was pared by 4 bases and J by 6 bases, with 13 bases between. Germline CDR1 is SEHNR and CDR2 is FQNEAQ (reference sequence). This CDR3 region has 13 residues. The CDR3 spells CASSYGEIGEQYF. The covered CDR3 bases are TGTGCCAGCAGCTACGGGGAAATCGGCGAG.

A word on this clone: The read falls 3 residues short of the CDR3 end, and the missing part is taken from the germline J gene. The V and J genes are TRBV7-6 and TRBJ1-6; weak D call: TRBD1 (6 bases). CDR1 and CDR2 from the germline V gene are SGHVS and FNYEAQ. The V gene lost 1 base and the J gene lost 10 bases, with 17 bases spanning the gap. This CDR3 spans 16 amino acids. This chain's CDR3 is CASSLVSRGRQSPLHF. The DNA read from the CDR3 is TGTGCCAGCAGCTTAGTTTCGAGGGGGAGGCAATCACCC.